This T cell receptor (beta chain) was retrieved from a study of cytomegalovirus exposure and HLA in healthy donors. Study outcomes and limitations: Overall, around 160 TCR beta chains were annotated as cytomegalovirus-associated. Per published reports, the classifier diagnosed cytomegalovirus status with high specificity and sensitivity.

Regarding this clone: Its antigen is unknown.

The CDR3 sequence is 16 residues long. Per the germline V gene, CDR1 is SGDLS and CDR2 is YYNGEE. Trimming took 3 bases from V and 0 from J; bases not matched to a gene: 6. TCRdb's table, derived via immunoSEQ multiplex PCR, lists solely in-frame clones and lacks some. Of about 74,000 clones in the sample, about 93% are singletons; the top ten hold 1.5% to 1.7%. The sample taken for sequencing was PBMCs. The chain has TRBV9 and TRBJ2-3, with 8 bases identical to TRBD2. The receptor was isolated from a man aged 18 to 29 in good health and CMV-seropositive. CDR3 sequence: CASSGISGVSTDTQYF. The CDR3 DNA is TGTGCCAGCAGCGGAATTAGCGGGGTGAGCACAGATACGCAGTATTTT.